This TCR beta chain stems from a study of CD8 T cells in Susac syndrome. CDR1 is GTSNPN and CDR2 is SVGIG in the germline V gene (reference sequence). The V gene lost 1 base and the J gene lost 3 bases, with 10 bases spanning the gap. This CDR3 contains 14 residues. When the RNA was reverse transcribed, random hexamers were used with an input of roughly 0.45 to 1 ug. TCRdb itself ran the immunoSEQ multiplex PCR reads through MiXCR, one entry per CDR3 protein. The table shows more than 150,000 distinct CDR3 sequences, with 92% occurring only once. This rearrangement joins TRBV30 to TRBJ1-5; the D is unclear. Sequencing input: CD4+ T cells from PBMCs. This clonotype was sampled from a human donor in good health. DNA of the CDR3: TGTGCCTGGAGTGCAAGCAGGTTCAATCAGCCCCAGCATTTT. Its protein product is CAWSASRFNQPQHF.